One sample yielded the 21 T cell receptor beta chains listed below, sequenced in a study of CD8+CD57+ T cells in acquired aplastic anemia. Sequencing involved patients with CD8+CD57+ cell expansion previously shown by flow cytometry. Both TCR beta VDJ combination and CDR3 sequence profiling were carried out. Genomic DNA was the template for this profiling. TCRdb fed the reads into MiXCR, producing one record per CDR3 protein. The repertoire consists of about 160,000 distinct CDR3 sequences, with 70% to 80% occurring once and the leading ten covering around 45%. Material: sorted CD4+, CD8+, or CD8+CD57+ T cells (not recorded which) from PBMCs. The receptors here all came from a human donor with aplastic anemia.

The CDR3 protein is CASGLEVESYNEQFF. The DNA for the CDR3 is TGTGCCAGCGGACTAGAGGTAGAGTCCTACAATGAGCAGTTCTTC. The rearrangement uses TRBV6-1 and TRBJ2-1; TRBD2 aligns across 7 bases. Trimming at V came to 8 bases and at J to 1 base, leaving 8 bases not matched to a gene. Germline CDR1 and CDR2: MNHNS and SASEGT. The CDR3 has 15 residues.

The rearrangement uses TRBV20-1 and TRBJ2-7; TRBD1 aligns across 8 bases. J lost 2 bases, V lost 0 bases, and 9 bases had no gene match. This CDR3 has 16 amino acids. Germline V CDR1 and CDR2: DFQATT, SNEGSKA (reference sequence). The CDR3 loop is CSARDRTGGPTYEQYF. The DNA for the CDR3 is TGCAGTGCTAGAGACCGAACAGGGGGACCCACCTACGAGCAGTACTTC.

The DNA for the CDR3 is TGTGCCAGCATCGGACGGGCCTACGAGCAGTACTTC. Amino acid sequence: CASIGRAYEQYF. The J gene is TRBJ2-7, the V gene TRBV2; D remains unclear. Trimming removed 7 bases from V and 2 bases from J, with 9 bases in between. Per the germline V gene, CDR1 is SNHLY and CDR2 is FYNNEI. The CDR3 sequence is 12 residues long.

The J gene is TRBJ2-7, the V gene TRBV7-9, with a weak D call TRBD1 (5 bases). CDR1 is SEHNR and CDR2 is FQNEAQ in the germline V gene (reference sequence). With 5 bases removed from V and 3 bases from J, the gap between germline ends came to 17 bases. The CDR3 extends over 15 amino acids. The CDR3 coding sequence is TGTGCCAGCAGCCTTCAGACAGTTGCAAACTACGAGCAGTACTTC. Its protein product is CASSLQTVANYEQYF.

The rearrangement joins TRBV20-1 to TRBJ2-2; D is possibly TRBD1 or TRBD2 (5 bases each). Germline lookup yields CDR1 DFQATT and CDR2 SNEGSKA (reference sequence). The ends were cut back, 3 bases at V and 6 bases at J, with 11 bases in the middle. The CDR3 runs 13 residues. Here the CDR3 reads CSARLGDAGELFF. In DNA, the CDR3 is TGCAGTGCTAGGTTAGGGGACGCCGGGGAGCTGTTTTTT.

The CDR3 nucleotides are TGTGCCAGCAGCTTAGAGATCACTAACTTCAATTCACCCCTCCACTTT. This codes for CASSLEITNFNSPLHF. The chain recombines TRBV7-9 with TRBJ1-6, with no clear D. V was pared by 1 base and J by 7 bases, with 14 bases between. The CDR3 consists of 16 residues. Looked up from germline, CDR1 is SEHNR and CDR2 is FQNEAQ (reference sequence).

V gene TRBV20-1 combines with J gene TRBJ2-7; 9 bases are a match to TRBD2. V dropped 6 bases and J dropped 0; count of bases not matched to a gene: 3. CDR1 is DFQATT and CDR2 is SNEGSKA in the germline V gene (reference sequence). This CDR3 comprises 13 residues. The CDR3 nucleotides read TGCAGTGCACTAGCGGGCAACTCCTACGAGCAGTACTTC. Its translation: CSALAGNSYEQYF.

This clonotype was detected only a few times. This chain connects TRBV7-7 to TRBJ2-2, with TRBD2 identical over 14 bases. Germline V gives CDR1 SSHAT, CDR2 FNYEAQ (reference sequence). V lost 1 base, J lost 5 bases, and 3 bases stayed unmatched. The CDR3 is 17 amino acids. For the CDR3, the DNA is TGTGCCAGCAGCTTAGGGCGACTAGCGGGAGGGACCGGGGAGCTGTTTTTT. Its protein is CASSLGRLAGGTGELFF.

This chain links TRBV7-8 with TRBJ2-5; tentative D call: TRBD1 (6 bases). V was cut by 5 bases and J by 1 base, with 14 bases left in between. The CDR3 consists of 15 residues. Germline CDR1 SGHVS, CDR2 FQNEAQ. CDR3: CASSQQRTVQETQYF. The CDR3 nucleotides read TGTGCCAGCAGCCAGCAAAGGACAGTCCAAGAGACCCAGTACTTC.

The genes are TRBV7-9 and TRBJ1-1; the D is unclear. Germline V lookup: CDR1 SEHNR, CDR2 FQNEAQ (reference sequence). Trimming removed 5 bases from V and 0 bases from J, with 7 bases in between. The CDR3 loop spans 13 amino acids. Here the CDR3 reads CASSADVNTEAFF. The DNA for the CDR3 is TGTGCCAGCAGCGCGGACGTGAACACTGAAGCTTTCTTT. The full variable domain, its missing parts supplied by reference TRBV7-9 and TRBJ1-1, is DTGVSQNPRHKITKRGQNVTFRCDPISEHNRLYWYRQTLGQGPEFLTYFQNEAQLEKSRLLSDRFSAERPKGSFSTLEIQRTEQGDSAMYLCASSADVNTEAFFGQGTRLTVV.

The chain has TRBV7-6 and TRBJ2-1; maybe TRBD1 (5 bases). Germline CDR1 reads SGHVS; CDR2 reads FNYEAQ. V was clipped by 4 bases and J by 4 bases, with 11 bases between them. The length of the CDR3 is 14 residues. DNA of the CDR3: TGTGCCAGCAGCTCCTTGCAGGGATACAATGAGCAGTTCTTC. This sequence encodes CASSSLQGYNEQFF.

In regard to this clonotype: At one boundary the junction diverges from the germline segment, which might be a read error. V and J are TRBV12-5 and TRBJ1-1; the D is unclear. In germline, CDR1 is LGHNT, CDR2 FRNRAP. The CDR3 contains 18 residues. The chain's CDR3 is CASGLGSLRRPGWTEAFF. The CDR3 nucleotides are TGTGCTAGTGGTTTGGGGTCTCTAAGACGGCCCGGGTGGACTGAAGCCTTCTTT.

The rearrangement uses TRBV20-1 and TRBJ2-1; the D is unclear. Germline V CDR1 and CDR2: DFQATT, SNEGSKA (reference sequence). V was pared by 3 bases and J by 8 bases, with 11 bases between. The CDR3 length is 12 residues. The CDR3 nucleotides read TGCAGTGCTAGGCCCGGTGGGGATGAGCAGTTCTTC. Its translation: CSARPGGDEQFF.

The chain has TRBV5-1 and TRBJ2-1, with D perhaps TRBD1 (6 bases). This CDR3 spans 15 amino acids. V was pared by 2 bases and J by 7 bases, with 16 bases between. Per the germline V gene, CDR1 is SGHRS and CDR2 is YFSETQ. DNA of the CDR3: TGCGCCAGCAGCTTACTAACTTGGGGGCAGAATGAGCAGTTCTTC. Protein product: CASSLLTWGQNEQFF. Drawing the rest from reference TRBV5-1 and TRBJ2-1, the complete variable domain is KAGVTQTPRYLIKTRGQQVTLSCSPISGHRSVSWYQQTPGQGLQFLFEYFSETQRNKGNFPGRFSGRQFSNSRSEMNVSTLELGDSALYLCASSLLTWGQNEQFFGPGTRLTVL.

This rearrangement joins TRBV5-1 to TRBJ1-3; D may be TRBD1 (5 bases). CDR3 size: 16 residues. Germline V gene lookup returns CDR1 SGHRS and CDR2 YFSETQ. Trimming cost V 2 bases and J 4 bases, with 16 bases left between them. DNA for the CDR3: TGCGCCAGCAGCTTCCGGGACCCAAGAGCGGGAAACACCATATATTTT. This gives the protein CASSFRDPRAGNTIYF.

The chain recombines TRBV7-9 with TRBJ1-5; 7 bases match TRBD1. Germline assignment: CDR1 SEHNR and CDR2 FQNEAQ (reference sequence). The length of the CDR3 is 15 residues. Germline trimming cut 3 bases from V and 3 bases from J; bases unmatched to any gene: 5. In nucleotides, the CDR3 is TGTGCCAGCAGCTTGAGAGGGGGCAACAATCAGCCCCAGCATTTT. This translates into CASSLRGGNNQPQHF.

J is TRBJ2-2 and V is TRBV20-1, with a tentative D call TRBD1 (6 bases). The CDR3 has 14 amino acids. V was pared by 3 bases and J by 11 bases, with 19 bases between. Germline V gene lookup returns CDR1 DFQATT and CDR2 SNEGSKA (reference sequence). The CDR3, as DNA: TGCAGTGCTAGTAGTTACAGGGAGACGGACGAGCTGTTTTTT. Protein: CSASSYRETDELFF.

V is TRBV7-9 and J is TRBJ2-1; 8 positions match TRBD1. Germline-derived CDR1 and CDR2 are SEHNR and FQNEAQ (reference sequence). Germline trimming cut 1 base from V and 12 bases from J; bases unmatched to any gene: 5. This CDR3 has 13 residues. In DNA form, the CDR3 reads TGTGCCAGCAGCTTAGGACAGGGGAATATGCAGTTCTTC. It translates to CASSLGQGNMQFF.

The chain carries TRBV19 and TRBJ2-1, with D perhaps assigned TRBD1 or TRBD2 (5 bases each). V gave up 6 bases and J gave up 5 bases, with 14 bases separating them. Germline V lookup: CDR1 LNHDA, CDR2 SQIVND (reference sequence). The CDR3 consists of 14 residues. The CDR3 here is CASSAGTENNEQFF. CDR3 sequence (DNA): TGTGCCAGTAGCGCCGGGACGGAGAACAATGAGCAGTTCTTC. Full variable domain (remainder filled in from reference TRBV19 and TRBJ2-1): DGGITQSPKYLFRKEGQNVTLSCEQNLNHDAMYWYRQDPGQGLRLIYYSQIVNDFQKGDIAEGYSVSREKKESFPLTVTSAQKNPTAFYLCASSAGTENNEQFFGPGTRLTVL.

The chain uses TRBV20-1 and TRBJ1-2; D is possibly TRBD1 (5 bases). The germline V gene has CDR1 DFQATT and CDR2 SNEGSKA (reference sequence). The CDR3 covers 15 residues. Trimming shortened V by 1 base and J by 0 bases, and 12 bases separated the two germline ends. The CDR3 DNA sequence: TGCAGTGCTAGAGCTACAGGTGGAGCTAACTATGGCTACACCTTC. Residues: CSARATGGANYGYTF.

This clonotype has a handful of counts. The chain links TRBV2 to TRBJ2-5, with D possibly TRBD2 on 5 matching bases. The CDR3 is 12 residues long. Germline loops: CDR1 SNHLY, CDR2 FYNNEI. V lost 3 bases and J lost 4, with 6 bases in between. CDR3 nucleotides: TGTGCCAGCAGTGATGCGGGAGAGACCCAGTACTTC. It yields the protein CASSDAGETQYF.